The clone carrying this TCR beta chain was counted a few times. Its antigen remains unidentified. This entry is derived from a study of early T cells in non-severe SARS-CoV-2 infection. Turning to the study itself: Sequencing of bulk RNA from unsorted whole blood was done, without chain pairing.

Notes on the study in general: VDJdb-based matching was biased toward anti-spike CD8 responses and missed private and CD4 specificities.

The TCR library protocol was used to attach unique molecular identifiers. These identifiers were attached to individual cDNA molecules. From the 5' RACE reads, TCRdb called clonotypes with MiXCR, one entry per CDR3 protein. The table includes over 55,000 distinct CDR3 sequences, about 9.3% detected once. The CDR3 has 15 amino acids. The junction had 4 bases not matched to a gene; V was cut back by 3 bases and J by 2 bases. CDR1 DFQATT and CDR2 SNEGSKA come from the germline V gene (reference sequence). V usage is TRBV20-1 and J usage is TRBJ2-1; 10 bases are a match to TRBD2. This receptor was identified in an adult who was a healthcare worker with PCR-confirmed SARS-CoV-2 infection or an uninfected control (not recorded which). Sequenced: whole blood. CDR3 in amino acids: CSASPTSGAYNEQFF. The CDR3 DNA follows: TGCAGTGCTAGCCCCACTAGCGGGGCCTACAATGAGCAGTTCTTC.